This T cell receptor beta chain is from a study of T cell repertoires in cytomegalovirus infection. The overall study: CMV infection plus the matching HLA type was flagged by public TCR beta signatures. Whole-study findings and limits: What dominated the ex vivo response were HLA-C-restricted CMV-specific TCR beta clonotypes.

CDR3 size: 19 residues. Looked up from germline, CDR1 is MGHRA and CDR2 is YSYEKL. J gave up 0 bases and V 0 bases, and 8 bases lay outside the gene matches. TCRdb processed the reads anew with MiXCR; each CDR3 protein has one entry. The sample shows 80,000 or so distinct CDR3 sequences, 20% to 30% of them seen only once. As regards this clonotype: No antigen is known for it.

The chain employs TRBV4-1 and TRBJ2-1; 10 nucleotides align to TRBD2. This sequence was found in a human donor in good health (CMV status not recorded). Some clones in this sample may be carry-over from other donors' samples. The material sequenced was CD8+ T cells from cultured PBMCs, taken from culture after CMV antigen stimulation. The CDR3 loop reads CASSQDITSGTRSYNEQFF. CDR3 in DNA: TGCGCCAGCAGCCAAGATATAACTAGCGGGACCCGCTCCTACAATGAGCAGTTCTTC.